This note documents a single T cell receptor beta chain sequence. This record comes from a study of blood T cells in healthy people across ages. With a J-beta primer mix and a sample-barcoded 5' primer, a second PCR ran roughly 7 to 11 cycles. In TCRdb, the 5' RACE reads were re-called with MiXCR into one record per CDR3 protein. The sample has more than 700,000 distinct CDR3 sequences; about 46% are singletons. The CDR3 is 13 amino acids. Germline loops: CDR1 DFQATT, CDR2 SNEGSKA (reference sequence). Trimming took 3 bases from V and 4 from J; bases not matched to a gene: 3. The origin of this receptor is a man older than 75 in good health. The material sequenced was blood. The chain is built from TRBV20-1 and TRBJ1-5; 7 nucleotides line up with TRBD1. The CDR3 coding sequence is TGCAGTGCTAGGGGGACAGCGAATCAGCCCCAGCATTTT. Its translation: CSARGTANQPQHF.